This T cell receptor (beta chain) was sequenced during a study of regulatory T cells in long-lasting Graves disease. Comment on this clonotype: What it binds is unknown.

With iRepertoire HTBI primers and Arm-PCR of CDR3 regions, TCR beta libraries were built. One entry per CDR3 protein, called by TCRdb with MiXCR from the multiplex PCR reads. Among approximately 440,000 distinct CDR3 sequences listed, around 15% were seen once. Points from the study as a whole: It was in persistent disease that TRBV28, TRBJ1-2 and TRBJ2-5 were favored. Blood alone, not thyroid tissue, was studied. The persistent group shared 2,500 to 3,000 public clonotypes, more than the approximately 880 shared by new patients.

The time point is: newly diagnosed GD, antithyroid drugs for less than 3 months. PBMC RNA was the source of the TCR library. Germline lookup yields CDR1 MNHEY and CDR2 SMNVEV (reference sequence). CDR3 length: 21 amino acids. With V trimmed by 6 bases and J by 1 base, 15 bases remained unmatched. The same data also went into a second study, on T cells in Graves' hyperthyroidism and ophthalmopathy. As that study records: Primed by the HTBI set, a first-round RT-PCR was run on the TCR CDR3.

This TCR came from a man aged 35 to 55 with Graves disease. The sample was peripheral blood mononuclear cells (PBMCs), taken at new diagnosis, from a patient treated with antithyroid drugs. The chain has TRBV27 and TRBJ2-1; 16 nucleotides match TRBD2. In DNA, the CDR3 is TGTGCCAGCAGCCTCCGTCCCGGGACTAGCGGGAGGGCGGGTTCCTACAATGAGCAGTTCTTC. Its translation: CASSLRPGTSGRAGSYNEQFF.